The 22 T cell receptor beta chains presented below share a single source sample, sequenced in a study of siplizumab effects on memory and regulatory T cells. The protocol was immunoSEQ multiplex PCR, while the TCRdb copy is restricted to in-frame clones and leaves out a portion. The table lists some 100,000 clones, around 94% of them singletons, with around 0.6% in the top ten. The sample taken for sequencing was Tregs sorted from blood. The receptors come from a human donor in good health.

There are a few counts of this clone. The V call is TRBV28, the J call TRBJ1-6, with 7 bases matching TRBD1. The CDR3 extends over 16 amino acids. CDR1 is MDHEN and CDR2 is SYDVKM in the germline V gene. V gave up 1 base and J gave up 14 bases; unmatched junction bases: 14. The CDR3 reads CASSLYWTGGGRTLHF. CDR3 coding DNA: TGTGCCAGCAGTTTATACTGGACAGGCGGAGGTAGAACCCTCCACTTT.

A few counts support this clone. In DNA form, the CDR3 reads TGCGCCAGCAGCCAAGCCGGGGCCGGGACTAATGAAAAACTGTTTTTT. As protein: CASSQAGAGTNEKLFF. V gene TRBV4-1 combines with J gene TRBJ1-4; TRBD1 is a possible D gene (5 bases). Germline CDR1 MGHRA, CDR2 YSYEKL. Deletions cut 1 base from V and 2 bases from J, with 11 bases between. The CDR3 length is 16 residues.

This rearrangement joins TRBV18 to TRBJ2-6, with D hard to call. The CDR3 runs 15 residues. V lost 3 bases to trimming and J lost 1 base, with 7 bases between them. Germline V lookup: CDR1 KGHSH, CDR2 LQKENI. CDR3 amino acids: CASSPYGSGANVLTF. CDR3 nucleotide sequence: TGTGCCAGCTCACCTTATGGGTCTGGGGCCAACGTCCTGACTTTC.

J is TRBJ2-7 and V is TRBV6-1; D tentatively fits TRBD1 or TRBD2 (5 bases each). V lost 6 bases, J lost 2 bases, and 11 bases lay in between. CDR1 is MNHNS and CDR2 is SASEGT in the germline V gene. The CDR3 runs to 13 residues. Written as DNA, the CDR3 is TGTGCCAGCAGGGGACGGGCAACCTACGAGCAGTACTTC. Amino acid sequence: CASRGRATYEQYF.

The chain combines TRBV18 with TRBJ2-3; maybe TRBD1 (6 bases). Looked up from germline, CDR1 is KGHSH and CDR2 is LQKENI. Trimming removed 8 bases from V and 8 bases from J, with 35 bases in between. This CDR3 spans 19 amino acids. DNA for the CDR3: TGTGCCAGCACTCACCCTCGAAACGACAGGCAAAACCGTTCGGGTACGCAGTATTTT. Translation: CASTHPRNDRQNRSGTQYF.

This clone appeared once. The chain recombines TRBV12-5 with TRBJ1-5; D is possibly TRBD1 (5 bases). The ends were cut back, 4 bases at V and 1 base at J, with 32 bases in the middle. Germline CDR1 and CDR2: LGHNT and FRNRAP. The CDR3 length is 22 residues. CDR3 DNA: TGTGCTAGTGGTTGTCCAGACAGCTCACGGGCAGGGACCAGTAAGAGCAATCAGCCCCAGCATTTT. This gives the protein CASGCPDSSRAGTSKSNQPQHF.

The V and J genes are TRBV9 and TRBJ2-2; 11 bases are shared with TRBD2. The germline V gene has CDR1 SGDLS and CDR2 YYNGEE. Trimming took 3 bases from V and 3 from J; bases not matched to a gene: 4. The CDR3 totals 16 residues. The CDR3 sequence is CASSALAGGHTGELFF. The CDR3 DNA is TGTGCCAGCAGCGCCCTAGCGGGAGGTCACACCGGGGAGCTGTTTTTT.

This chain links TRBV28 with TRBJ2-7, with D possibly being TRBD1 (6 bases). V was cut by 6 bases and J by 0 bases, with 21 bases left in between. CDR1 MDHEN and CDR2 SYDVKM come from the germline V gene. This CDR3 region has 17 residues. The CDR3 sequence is CASRQRGSRTYSYEQYF. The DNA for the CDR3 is TGTGCCAGCAGGCAAAGGGGGTCCCGGACATACTCCTACGAGCAGTACTTC. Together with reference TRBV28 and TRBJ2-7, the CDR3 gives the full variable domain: DVKVTQSSRYLVKRTGEKVFLECVQDMDHENMFWYRQDPGLGLRLIYFSYDVKMKEKGDIPEGYSVSREKKERFSLILESASTNQTSMYLCASRQRGSRTYSYEQYFGPGTRLTVT.

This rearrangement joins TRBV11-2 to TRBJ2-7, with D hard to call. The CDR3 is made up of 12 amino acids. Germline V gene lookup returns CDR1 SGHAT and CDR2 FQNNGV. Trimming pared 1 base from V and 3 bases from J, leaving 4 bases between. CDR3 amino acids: CASSLVDYEQYF. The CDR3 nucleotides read TGTGCCAGCAGCTTAGTGGACTACGAGCAGTACTTC.

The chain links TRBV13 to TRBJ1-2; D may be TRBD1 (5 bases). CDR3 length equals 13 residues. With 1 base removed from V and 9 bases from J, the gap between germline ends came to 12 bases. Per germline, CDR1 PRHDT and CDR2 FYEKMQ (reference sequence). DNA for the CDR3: TGTGCCAGCAGCTTAGACGGGGCTGAGAGCTACACCTTC. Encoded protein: CASSLDGAESYTF. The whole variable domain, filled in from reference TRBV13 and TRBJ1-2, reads AAGVIQSPRHLIKEKRETATLKCYPIPRHDTVYWYQQGPGQDPQFLISFYEKMQSDKGSIPDRFSAQQFSDYHSELNMSSLELGDSALYFCASSLDGAESYTFGSGTRLTVV.

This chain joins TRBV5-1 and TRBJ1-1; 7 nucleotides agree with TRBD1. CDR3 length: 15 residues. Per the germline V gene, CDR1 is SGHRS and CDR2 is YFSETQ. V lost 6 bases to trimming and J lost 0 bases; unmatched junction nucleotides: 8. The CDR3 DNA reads TGCGCCAGCATGACAGGGTGGACTTTGAACACTGAAGCTTTCTTT. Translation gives CASMTGWTLNTEAFF.

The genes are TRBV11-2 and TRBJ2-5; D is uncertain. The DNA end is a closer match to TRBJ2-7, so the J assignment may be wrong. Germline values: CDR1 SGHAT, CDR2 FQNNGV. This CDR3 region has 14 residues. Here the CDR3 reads CASSQNDGRYEQYF. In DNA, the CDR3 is TGTGCCAGCAGCCAAAACGACGGAAGATACGAGCAGTACTTC.

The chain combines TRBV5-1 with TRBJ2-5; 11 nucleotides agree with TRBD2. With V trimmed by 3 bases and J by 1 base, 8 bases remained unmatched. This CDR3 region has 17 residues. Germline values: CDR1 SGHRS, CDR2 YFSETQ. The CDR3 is CASSSLAGGFFQETQYF. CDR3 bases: TGCGCCAGCAGCTCGTTAGCGGGAGGGTTCTTCCAAGAGACCCAGTACTTC.

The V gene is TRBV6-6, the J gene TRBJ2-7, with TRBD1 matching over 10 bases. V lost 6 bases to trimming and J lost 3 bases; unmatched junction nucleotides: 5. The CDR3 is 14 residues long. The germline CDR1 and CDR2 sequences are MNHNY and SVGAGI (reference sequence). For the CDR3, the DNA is TGTGCCAGCAGAACCCGGGACAGGGGCTACGAGCAGTACTTC. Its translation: CASRTRDRGYEQYF.

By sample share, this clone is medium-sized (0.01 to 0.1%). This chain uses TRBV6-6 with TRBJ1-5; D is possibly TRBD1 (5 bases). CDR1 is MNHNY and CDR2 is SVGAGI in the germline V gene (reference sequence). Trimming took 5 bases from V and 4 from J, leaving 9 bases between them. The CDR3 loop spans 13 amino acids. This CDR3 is CASSLRVNQPQHF. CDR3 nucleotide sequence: TGTGCCAGCAGTCTCAGGGTGAATCAGCCCCAGCATTTT.

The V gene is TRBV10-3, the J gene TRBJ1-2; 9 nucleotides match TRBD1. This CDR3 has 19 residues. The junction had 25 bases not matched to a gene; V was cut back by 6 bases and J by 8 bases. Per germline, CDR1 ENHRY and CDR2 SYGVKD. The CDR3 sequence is CAISPNVPGQGTGLYGYTF. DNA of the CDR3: TGTGCCATCAGCCCTAATGTCCCGGGACAGGGAACGGGGCTATACGGCTACACCTTC.

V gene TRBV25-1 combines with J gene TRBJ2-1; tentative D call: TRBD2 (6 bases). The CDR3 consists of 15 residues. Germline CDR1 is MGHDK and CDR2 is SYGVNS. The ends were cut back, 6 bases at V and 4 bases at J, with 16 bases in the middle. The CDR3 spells CASREGGSGYNEQFF. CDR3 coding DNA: TGTGCCAGCAGGGAAGGTGGTAGCGGTTACAATGAGCAGTTCTTC.

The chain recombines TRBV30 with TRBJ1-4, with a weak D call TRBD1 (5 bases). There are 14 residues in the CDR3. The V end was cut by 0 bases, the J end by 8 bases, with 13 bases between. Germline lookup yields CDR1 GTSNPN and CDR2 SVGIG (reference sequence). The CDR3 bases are TGTGCCTGGAGTGTACGCTCAGGGTTAGAAAAACTGTTTTTT. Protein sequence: CAWSVRSGLEKLFF.

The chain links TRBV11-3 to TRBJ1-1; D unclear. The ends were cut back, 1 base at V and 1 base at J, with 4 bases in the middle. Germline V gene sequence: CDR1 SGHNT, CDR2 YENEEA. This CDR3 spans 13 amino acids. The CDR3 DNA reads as TGTGCCAGCAGCTTAGGGAGGAACACTGAAGCTTTCTTT. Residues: CASSLGRNTEAFF.

CDR3 sequence (DNA): TGTGCCAGCAGTTACATGGGCGGGAGCTCCTCCTACGAGCAGTACTTC. Translated, it gives CASSYMGGSSSYEQYF. The J gene is TRBJ2-7, the V gene TRBV6-6; 7 bases match TRBD2. Germline CDR1 is MNHNY and CDR2 is SVGAGI (reference sequence). The CDR3 runs 16 residues. The V and J ends lost 2 bases and 0 bases, in that order; junction bases with no gene match: 7.

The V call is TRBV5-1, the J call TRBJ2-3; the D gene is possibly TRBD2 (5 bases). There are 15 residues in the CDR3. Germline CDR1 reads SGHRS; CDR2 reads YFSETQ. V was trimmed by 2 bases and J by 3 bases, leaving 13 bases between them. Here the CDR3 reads CASSFGLGWTDTQYF. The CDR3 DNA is TGCGCCAGCAGCTTTGGACTGGGATGGACAGATACGCAGTATTTT.

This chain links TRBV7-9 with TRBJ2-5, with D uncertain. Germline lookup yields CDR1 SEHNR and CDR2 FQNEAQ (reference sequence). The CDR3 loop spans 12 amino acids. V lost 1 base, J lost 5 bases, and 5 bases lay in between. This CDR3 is CASSLGLETQYF. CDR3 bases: TGTGCCAGCAGCTTAGGGCTTGAGACCCAGTACTTC.